The 17 T cell receptor beta chains listed next were all sequenced from one sample in a study of control samples from healthy donors and cancer patients. Method: immunoSEQ multiplex PCR; TCRdb's copy keeps in-frame clones and lacks some. The sample has 110,000 or so clones; around 89% are singletons. The sample consisted of blood. The receptors originated from a woman between 50 and 59 years old in good health.

The chain couples TRBV6-6 to TRBJ1-4; tentatively, D is TRBD1 (5 bases). Between the trimmed V and J ends, which lost 5 bases and 6 bases, there was a span of 13 bases. CDR1 MNHNY and CDR2 SVGAGI come from the germline V gene (reference sequence). The CDR3 extends over 14 amino acids. The CDR3 region is CASSKAGFHEKLFF. The CDR3 DNA reads TGTGCCAGCAGTAAAGCAGGGTTTCATGAAAAACTGTTTTTT.

CDR3 region: CASSQSGTGLGYTF. The CDR3 DNA is TGCGCCAGCAGCCAGTCCGGGACAGGGCTTGGCTACACCTTC. The chain is built from TRBV4-1 and TRBJ1-2; 9 bases match TRBD1. V shed 3 bases, J shed 7 bases, and the junction held 6 bases outside the gene matches. Germline CDR1 and CDR2: MGHRA and YSYEKL. The CDR3 extends over 14 amino acids.

The V and J genes are TRBV5-1 and TRBJ1-2; no clear D gene. The CDR3 has 15 residues. With 2 bases removed from V and 0 bases from J, the gap between germline ends came to 11 bases. In germline, CDR1 is SGHRS, CDR2 YFSETQ. The CDR3 region has the DNA TGCGCCAGCAGCTTCTTCGCCGGGACTAACTATGGCTACACCTTC. Its protein product is CASSFFAGTNYGYTF.

The V and J genes are TRBV7-8 and TRBJ2-1, with TRBD2 as a possible D gene (6 bases). Trimming left V 3 bases short and J 4 bases short, with 19 bases between. CDR3 length equals 17 residues. CDR1 SGHVS and CDR2 FQNEAQ come from the germline V gene. For the CDR3, the DNA is TGTGCCAGCAGCTTTACTCGCGGGGCGTCCCGTTACAATGAGCAGTTCTTC. Translated, it gives CASSFTRGASRYNEQFF.

The J gene is TRBJ1-1, the V gene TRBV6-5; a possible D gene is TRBD1 (5 bases). This CDR3 comprises 13 residues. Trimming removed 7 bases from V and 4 bases from J, with 13 bases in between. Germline CDR1 is MNHEY and CDR2 is SVGAGI. This CDR3 is CASIRQGITEAFF. The CDR3 DNA sequence: TGTGCCAGCATACGGCAGGGTATCACTGAAGCTTTCTTT.

This chain's CDR3 is CASSLAGGQHEQFF. The CDR3 coding sequence is TGTGCCAGCAGCTTAGCGGGAGGGCAACATGAGCAGTTCTTC. The chain joins TRBV7-3 to TRBJ2-1; 9 positions match TRBD2. Germline lookup yields CDR1 SGHTA and CDR2 FQGTGA. This CDR3 region has 14 residues. Trimming at V came to 2 bases and at J to 8 bases, leaving 4 bases not matched to a gene.

The sample holds a few counts of this clone. The chain recombines TRBV5-4 with TRBJ2-6, with a weak D call TRBD1 (6 bases). Trimming pared 9 bases from V and 2 bases from J, leaving 9 bases between. This CDR3 spans 13 amino acids. Per the germline V gene, CDR1 is SGHNT and CDR2 is YYREEE (reference sequence). The CDR3: CATSGAGANVLTF. CDR3 sequence (DNA): TGTGCCACCTCAGGGGCTGGGGCCAACGTCCTGACTTTC.

This clone was seen only once. Other DNA sequences within the sample encode an identical CDR3. CDR3 coding DNA: TGTGCCAGCTCACCGCAGGGTAACACTGAAGCTTTCTTT. Amino acids: CASSPQGNTEAFF. The chain recombines TRBV18 with TRBJ1-1; D perhaps matches TRBD1 (5 bases). Trimming took off 3 bases at V and 2 bases at J, with 7 bases between the two ends. This CDR3 comprises 13 residues. Germline V gives CDR1 KGHSH, CDR2 LQKENI.

The chain has TRBV6-5 and TRBJ1-2, with TRBD1 as a possible D gene (5 bases). Germline V lookup: CDR1 MNHEY, CDR2 SVGAGI. The germline V and J ends were trimmed by 9 bases and 9 bases, with 11 bases remaining between them. This CDR3 contains 10 residues. CDR3 nucleotides: TGTGCCAGTTATACAGGAAGCTACACCTTC. Translated: CASYTGSYTF.

This clone was seen only once. The junction shows a germline mismatch at one end, possibly a read error. The chain is built from TRBV5-8 and TRBJ2-3; the D is unclear. The CDR3 totals 15 residues. The germline V gene encodes CDR1 SGHTS and CDR2 YDEGEE. CDR3 region: CASSLGVLSKDPQYF. In nucleotides, the CDR3 is TGTGCCAGCAGCTTGGGGGTCTTGTCCAAAGATCCGCAGTATTTT.

This sequence joins TRBV5-8 and TRBJ1-6; D possibly corresponds to TRBD1 (5 bases). Germline V gene lookup returns CDR1 SGHTS and CDR2 YDEGEE. The germline V and J ends were trimmed by 2 bases and 13 bases, with 19 bases remaining between them. The CDR3 runs 15 residues. The CDR3 coding sequence is TGTGCCAGCAGCTTTGGACGACAGTTCATGTCGCCCCTCCACTTT. Protein: CASSFGRQFMSPLHF.

This clone was counted a single time. This chain joins TRBV12-3 or TRBV12-4 and TRBJ1-1, with D possibly TRBD1 on 6 matching bases. Trimming cost V 2 bases and J 5 bases, with 9 bases left between them. The CDR3 covers 13 residues. Written as DNA, the CDR3 is TGTGCCAGCAGTTTACAGGGGATGACTGAAGCTTTCTTT. It translates to CASSLQGMTEAFF.

The chain carries TRBV20-1 and TRBJ2-5; TRBD2 matches at 11 bases. The length of the CDR3 is 16 residues. V shed 3 bases and J 2 bases; nucleotides not matched to a gene: 8. The germline gives CDR1 DFQATT, CDR2 SNEGSKA (reference sequence). The CDR3 here is CSASHGTSGAQETQYF. The CDR3 DNA reads as TGCAGTGCTAGTCACGGGACTAGCGGAGCTCAAGAGACCCAGTACTTC.

The rearrangement joins TRBV4-3 to TRBJ1-1, with unresolved D. The CDR3 runs to 15 residues. With 0 bases removed from V and 2 bases from J, the gap between germline ends came to 10 bases. The germline CDR1 and CDR2 sequences are LGHNA and YSLEER. The CDR3 region is CASSQEIMSNTEAFF. DNA of the CDR3: TGCGCCAGCAGCCAAGAAATAATGTCTAACACTGAAGCTTTCTTT.

This chain joins TRBV4-1 and TRBJ2-6, with 8 positions matching TRBD1. The V gene's germline CDR1 is MGHRA and CDR2 YSYEKL. Trimming cost V 1 base and J 4 bases; bases outside gene matches: 3. The length of the CDR3 is 16 residues. This CDR3 reads CASSQGQGAGANVLTF. The CDR3 DNA reads TGCGCCAGCAGCCAAGGGCAGGGGGCGGGGGCCAACGTCCTGACTTTC.

The genes are TRBV3-1 (or the pseudogene TRBV3-2) and TRBJ2-5; 7 nucleotides align to TRBD2. V lost 7 bases, J lost 5 bases, and 13 bases stayed unmatched. Germline CDR1 reads LGHDT; CDR2 reads YNNKEL (reference sequence). The CDR3 is made up of 15 amino acids. The CDR3 protein is CASKWSGGSSETQYF. As DNA, the CDR3 is TGTGCCAGCAAGTGGTCCGGCGGGAGCAGCGAGACCCAGTACTTC.

The V gene is TRBV7-9, the J gene TRBJ2-6; D possibly corresponds to TRBD1 (6 bases). The CDR3 covers 15 residues. Trimming removed 1 base at V and 4 bases at J, with 8 bases between. Germline V gene sequence: CDR1 SEHNR, CDR2 FQNEAQ (reference sequence). The CDR3 sequence: CASSLEGTGANVLTF. The CDR3 DNA reads TGTGCCAGCAGCTTAGAGGGGACAGGGGCCAACGTCCTGACTTTC.